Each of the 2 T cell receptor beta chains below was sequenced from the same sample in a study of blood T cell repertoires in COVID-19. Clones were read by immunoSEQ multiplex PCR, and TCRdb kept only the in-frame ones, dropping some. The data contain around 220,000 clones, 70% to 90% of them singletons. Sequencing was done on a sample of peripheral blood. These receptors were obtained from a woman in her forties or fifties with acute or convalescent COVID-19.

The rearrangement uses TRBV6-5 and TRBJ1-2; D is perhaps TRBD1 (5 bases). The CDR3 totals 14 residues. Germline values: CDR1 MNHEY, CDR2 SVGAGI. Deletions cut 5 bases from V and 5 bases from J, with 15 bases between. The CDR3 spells CASSPTQTAYGYTF. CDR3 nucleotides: TGTGCCAGCAGTCCAACCCAGACAGCATATGGCTACACCTTC.

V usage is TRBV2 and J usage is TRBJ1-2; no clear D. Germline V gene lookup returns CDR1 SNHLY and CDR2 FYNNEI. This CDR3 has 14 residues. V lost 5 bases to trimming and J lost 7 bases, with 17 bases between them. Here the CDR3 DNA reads TGTGCCAGCAGTCACGGGATCCCCTCCAGTGGCTACACCTTC. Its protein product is CASSHGIPSSGYTF.